The clone carrying this T cell receptor beta chain has just one count. Its antigen is unknown. The data were obtained in a study of blood T cells in healthy people across ages. A second 7 to 11 cycle PCR used barcoded and J-beta primers. TCRdb recomputed calls from the 5' RACE reads with MiXCR, one row per CDR3 protein. Of about 1,600,000 distinct CDR3 sequences detected, 35% to 45% appear once; the ten largest clones hold roughly 7.9%. Broader study findings: The fall in TCR beta diversity per million T cells was roughly linear with age.

Trimming shortened V by 0 bases and J by 10 bases, and 16 bases separated the two germline ends. Germline CDR1 and CDR2: LNHNV and YYDKDF (reference sequence). The CDR3 contains 15 residues. Donors were systemically healthy Caucasian individuals from Russia aged about 6 to 95 years. J is TRBJ2-1 and V is TRBV15; maybe TRBD2 (5 bases). The clonotype originates from a young woman in good health. Sequenced sample: blood. The CDR3 protein is CATSRERVGTYEQFF. The CDR3 DNA sequence: TGTGCCACCAGCAGAGAGCGGGTCGGAACCTACGAGCAGTTCTTC.